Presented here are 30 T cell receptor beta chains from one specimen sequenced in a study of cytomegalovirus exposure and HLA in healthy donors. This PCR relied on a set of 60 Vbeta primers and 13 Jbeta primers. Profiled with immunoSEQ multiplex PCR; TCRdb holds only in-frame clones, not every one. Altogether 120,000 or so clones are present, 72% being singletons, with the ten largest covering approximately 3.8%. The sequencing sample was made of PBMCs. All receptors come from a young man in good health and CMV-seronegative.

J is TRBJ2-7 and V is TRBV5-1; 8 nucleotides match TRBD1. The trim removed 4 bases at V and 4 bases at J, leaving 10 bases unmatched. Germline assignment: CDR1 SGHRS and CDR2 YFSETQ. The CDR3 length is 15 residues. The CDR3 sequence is CASSTGQGRTYEQYF. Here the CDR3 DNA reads TGCGCCAGCAGCACAGGACAGGGCCGGACGTACGAGCAGTACTTC.

CDR3 region: CASNLSWNSPLHF. The CDR3 DNA reads as TGTGCCAGCAACCTTAGCTGGAATTCACCCCTCCACTTT. V usage is TRBV28 and J usage is TRBJ1-6, with no clear D. Looked up from germline, CDR1 is MDHEN and CDR2 is SYDVKM. There are 13 residues in the CDR3. V was pared by 7 bases and J by 7 bases, with 11 bases between.

This CDR3 is CAWMQVIDEQYF. The CDR3 DNA reads as TGTGCCTGGATGCAGGTTATCGACGAGCAGTACTTC. This chain uses TRBV30 with TRBJ2-7; D is unclear. The CDR3 is made up of 12 amino acids. Germline assignment: CDR1 GTSNPN and CDR2 SVGIG (reference sequence). V lost 4 bases to trimming and J lost 5 bases, with 12 bases between them.

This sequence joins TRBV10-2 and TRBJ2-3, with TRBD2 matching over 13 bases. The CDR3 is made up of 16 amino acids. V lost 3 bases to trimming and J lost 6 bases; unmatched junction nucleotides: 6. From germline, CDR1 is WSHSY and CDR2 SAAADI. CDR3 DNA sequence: TGCGCCAGCAGTGATCTTAAGACTAGCGGGGGGGATACGCAGTATTTT. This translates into CASSDLKTSGGDTQYF.

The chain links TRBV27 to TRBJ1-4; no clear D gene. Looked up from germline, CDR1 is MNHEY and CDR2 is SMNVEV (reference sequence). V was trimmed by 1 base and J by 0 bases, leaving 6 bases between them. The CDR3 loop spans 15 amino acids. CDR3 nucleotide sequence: TGTGCCAGCAGTTTATTAGCCGCAACTAATGAAAAACTGTTTTTT. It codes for CASSLLAATNEKLFF.

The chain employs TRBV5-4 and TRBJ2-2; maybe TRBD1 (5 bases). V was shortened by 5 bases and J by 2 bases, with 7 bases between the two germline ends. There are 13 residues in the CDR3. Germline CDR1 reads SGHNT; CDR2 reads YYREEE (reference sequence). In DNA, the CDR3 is TGTGCCAGCAGAGGGGATAACACCGGGGAGCTGTTTTTT. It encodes CASRGDNTGELFF.

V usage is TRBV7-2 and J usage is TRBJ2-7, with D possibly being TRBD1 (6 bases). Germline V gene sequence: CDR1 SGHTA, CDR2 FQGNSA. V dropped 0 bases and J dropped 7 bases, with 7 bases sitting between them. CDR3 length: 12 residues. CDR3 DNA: TGTGCCAGCAGCTTAGCACAGGGTGAGCAGTACTTC. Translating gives CASSLAQGEQYF.

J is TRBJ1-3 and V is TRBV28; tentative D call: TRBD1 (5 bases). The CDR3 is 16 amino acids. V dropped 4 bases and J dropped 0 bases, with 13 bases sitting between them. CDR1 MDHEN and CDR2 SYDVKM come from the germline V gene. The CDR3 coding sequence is TGTGCCAGCAGTTCCCCCCGCGGGACCTCTGGAAACACCATATATTTT. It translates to CASSSPRGTSGNTIYF.

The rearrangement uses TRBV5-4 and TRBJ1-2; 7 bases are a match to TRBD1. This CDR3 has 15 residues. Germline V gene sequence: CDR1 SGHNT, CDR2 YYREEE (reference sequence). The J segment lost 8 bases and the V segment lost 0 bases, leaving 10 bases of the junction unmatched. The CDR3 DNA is TGTGCCAGCAGCTTGGGGAACGAGGGGGCGGGAGGCTACACCTTC. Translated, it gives CASSLGNEGAGGYTF.

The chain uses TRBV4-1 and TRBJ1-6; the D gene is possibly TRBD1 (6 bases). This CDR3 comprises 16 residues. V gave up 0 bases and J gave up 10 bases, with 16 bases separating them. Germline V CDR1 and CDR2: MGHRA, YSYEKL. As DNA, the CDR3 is TGCGCCAGCAGCCAAGATGGGGGGGGCCTGGGATCACCCCTCCACTTT. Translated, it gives CASSQDGGGLGSPLHF.

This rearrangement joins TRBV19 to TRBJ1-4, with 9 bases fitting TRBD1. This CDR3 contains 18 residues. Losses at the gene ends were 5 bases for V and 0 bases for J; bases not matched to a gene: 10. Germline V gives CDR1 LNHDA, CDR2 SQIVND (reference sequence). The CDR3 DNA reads TGTGCCAGTAGTCAGGGACAGGGCCCTACCTCAACTAATGAAAAACTGTTTTTT. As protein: CASSQGQGPTSTNEKLFF.

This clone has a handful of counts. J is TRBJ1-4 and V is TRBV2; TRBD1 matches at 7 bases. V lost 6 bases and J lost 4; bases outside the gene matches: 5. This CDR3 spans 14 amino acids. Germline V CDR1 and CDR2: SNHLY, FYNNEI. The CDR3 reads CASRGQRLNEKLFF. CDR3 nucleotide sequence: TGTGCCAGCAGGGGACAGAGACTTAATGAAAAACTGTTTTTT.

The CDR3, as DNA: TGTGCCAGCAGCTTAACAGGGTTTGCAAACACCATATATTTT. Residues: CASSLTGFANTIYF. The chain combines TRBV7-8 with TRBJ1-3; TRBD1 might be the D (6 bases). This CDR3 region has 14 residues. V lost 2 bases and J lost 6, with 11 bases in between. The germline CDR1 and CDR2 sequences are SGHVS and FQNEAQ.

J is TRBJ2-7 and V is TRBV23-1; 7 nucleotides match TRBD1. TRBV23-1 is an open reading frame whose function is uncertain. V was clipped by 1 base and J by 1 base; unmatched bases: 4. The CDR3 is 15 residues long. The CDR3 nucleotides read TGCGCCAGCAGTCAATTATCAGGGGGATCCTACGAGCAGTACTTC. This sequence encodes CASSQLSGGSYEQYF.

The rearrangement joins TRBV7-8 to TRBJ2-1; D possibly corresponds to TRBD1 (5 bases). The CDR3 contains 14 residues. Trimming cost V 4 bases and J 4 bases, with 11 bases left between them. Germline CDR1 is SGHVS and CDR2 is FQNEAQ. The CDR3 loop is CASSSTKGYNEQFF. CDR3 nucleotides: TGTGCCAGCAGCTCCACCAAGGGGTACAATGAGCAGTTCTTC.

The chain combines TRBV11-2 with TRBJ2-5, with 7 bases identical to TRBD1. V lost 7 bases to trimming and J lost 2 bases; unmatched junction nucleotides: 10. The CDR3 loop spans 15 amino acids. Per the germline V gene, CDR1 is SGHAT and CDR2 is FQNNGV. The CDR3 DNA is TGTGCCAGCACCGTGGGACAGTTCCTTCAAGAGACCCAGTACTTC. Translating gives CASTVGQFLQETQYF.

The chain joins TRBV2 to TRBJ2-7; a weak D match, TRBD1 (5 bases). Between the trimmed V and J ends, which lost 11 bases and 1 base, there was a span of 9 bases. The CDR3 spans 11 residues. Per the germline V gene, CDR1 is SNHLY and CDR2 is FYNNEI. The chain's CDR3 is CAGRQSYEQYF. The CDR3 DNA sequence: TGTGCCGGCCGACAGTCCTACGAGCAGTACTTC. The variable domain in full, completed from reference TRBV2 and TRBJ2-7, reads EPEVTQTPSHQVTQMGQEVILRCVPISNHLYFYWYRQILGQKVEFLVSFYNNEISEKSEIFDDQFSVERPDGSNFTLKIRSTKLEDSAMYFCAGRQSYEQYFGPGTRLTVT.

The CDR3: CASSQLPGFHEQYF. The CDR3 nucleotides are TGTGCCAGCAGCCAACTGCCGGGGTTCCACGAGCAGTACTTC. V gene TRBV28 combines with J gene TRBJ2-7, with D perhaps matching TRBD2 (5 bases). This CDR3 contains 14 residues. Trimming left V 6 bases short and J 5 bases short, with 17 bases between. Germline lookup yields CDR1 MDHEN and CDR2 SYDVKM.

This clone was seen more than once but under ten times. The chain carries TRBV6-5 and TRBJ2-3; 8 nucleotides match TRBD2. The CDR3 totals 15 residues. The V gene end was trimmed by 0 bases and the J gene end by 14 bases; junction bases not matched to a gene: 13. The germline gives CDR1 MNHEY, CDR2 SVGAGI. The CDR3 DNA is TGTGCCAGCAGTTACTCGAACGGAGCGGGGGCCACCTGGTATTTT. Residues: CASSYSNGAGATWYF.

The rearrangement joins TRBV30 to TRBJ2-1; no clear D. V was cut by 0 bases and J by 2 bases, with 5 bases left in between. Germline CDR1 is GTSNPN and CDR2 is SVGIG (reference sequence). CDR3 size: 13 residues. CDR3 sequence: CAWSVLTYNEQFF. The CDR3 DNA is TGTGCCTGGAGTGTACTCACCTACAATGAGCAGTTCTTC.

Here the CDR3 DNA reads TGTGCCAGTGCAGGTTTCACTAGCACAGATACGCAGTATTTT. Its translation is CASAGFTSTDTQYF. The chain is built from TRBV6-5 and TRBJ2-3; the D is unclear. The germline V gene has CDR1 MNHEY and CDR2 SVGAGI. V was pared by 9 bases and J by 0 bases, with 13 bases between. This CDR3 is built from 14 residues.

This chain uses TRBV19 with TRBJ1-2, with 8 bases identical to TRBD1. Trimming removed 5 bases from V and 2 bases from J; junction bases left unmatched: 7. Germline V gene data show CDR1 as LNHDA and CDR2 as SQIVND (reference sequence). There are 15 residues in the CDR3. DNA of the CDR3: TGTGCCAGTAGTGTCGGACAGGGCGAGAACTATGGCTACACCTTC. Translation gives CASSVGQGENYGYTF.

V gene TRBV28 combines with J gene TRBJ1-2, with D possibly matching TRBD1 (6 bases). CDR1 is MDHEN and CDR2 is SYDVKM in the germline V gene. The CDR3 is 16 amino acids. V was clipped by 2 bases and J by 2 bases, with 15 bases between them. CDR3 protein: CASSLPRDTQNYGYTF. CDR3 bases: TGTGCCAGCAGTTTACCCCGGGACACCCAGAACTATGGCTACACCTTC.

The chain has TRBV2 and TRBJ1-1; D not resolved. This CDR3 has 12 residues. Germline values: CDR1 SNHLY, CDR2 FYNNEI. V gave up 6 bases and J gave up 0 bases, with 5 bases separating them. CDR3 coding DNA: TGTGCCAGCAGCGCGATGAACACTGAAGCTTTCTTT. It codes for CASSAMNTEAFF.

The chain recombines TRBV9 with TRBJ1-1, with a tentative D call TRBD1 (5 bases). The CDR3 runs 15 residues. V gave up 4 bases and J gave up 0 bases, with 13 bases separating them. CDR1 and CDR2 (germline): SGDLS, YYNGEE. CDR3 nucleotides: TGTGCCAGCAGCTCAAGGGGCGCCTTGAACACTGAAGCTTTCTTT. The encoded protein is CASSSRGALNTEAFF.

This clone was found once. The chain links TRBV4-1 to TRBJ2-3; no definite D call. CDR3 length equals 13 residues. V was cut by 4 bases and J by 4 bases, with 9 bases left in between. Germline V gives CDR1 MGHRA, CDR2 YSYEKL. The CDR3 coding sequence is TGCGCCAGCAGCCTCCTTGGCTCAGATACGCAGTATTTT. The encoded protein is CASSLLGSDTQYF.

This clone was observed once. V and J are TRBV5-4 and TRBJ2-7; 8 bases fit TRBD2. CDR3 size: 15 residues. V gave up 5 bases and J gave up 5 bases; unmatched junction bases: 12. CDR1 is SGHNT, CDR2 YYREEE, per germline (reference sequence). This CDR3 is CASRSATGGVDEQYF. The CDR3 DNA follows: TGTGCCAGCAGATCCGCGACGGGGGGGGTCGACGAGCAGTACTTC.

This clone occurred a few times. This chain's CDR3 is CASSTGVDYGYTF. The CDR3 DNA reads TGTGCCAGCAGTACAGGGGTTGACTATGGCTACACCTTC. The chain uses TRBV2 and TRBJ1-2, with TRBD1 matching 7 bases. Germline values: CDR1 SNHLY, CDR2 FYNNEI. V lost 5 bases and J lost 3; bases outside the gene matches: 3. The CDR3 consists of 13 residues. The full variable domain, rest sourced from reference TRBV2 and TRBJ1-2, is EPEVTQTPSHQVTQMGQEVILRCVPISNHLYFYWYRQILGQKVEFLVSFYNNEISEKSEIFDDQFSVERPDGSNFTLKIRSTKLEDSAMYFCASSTGVDYGYTFGSGTRLTVV.

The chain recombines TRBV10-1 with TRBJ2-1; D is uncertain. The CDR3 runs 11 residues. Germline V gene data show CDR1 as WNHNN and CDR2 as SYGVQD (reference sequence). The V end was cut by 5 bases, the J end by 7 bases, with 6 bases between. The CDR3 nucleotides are TGCGCCAGCAGTCCGGGTAATGAGCAGTTCTTC. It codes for CASSPGNEQFF.

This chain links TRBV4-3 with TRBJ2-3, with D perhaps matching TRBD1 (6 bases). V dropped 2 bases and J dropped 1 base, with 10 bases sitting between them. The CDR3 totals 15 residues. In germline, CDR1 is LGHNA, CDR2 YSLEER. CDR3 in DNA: TGCGCCAGCAGCCAATTGACAGGAGGCACAGATACGCAGTATTTT. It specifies CASSQLTGGTDTQYF.